A selection of T cell receptor beta chains follows, all from one sample in a study of T cells after yellow fever vaccination. MiXCR, applied by TCRdb to the 5' RACE reads, yields one record per CDR3 protein. The profile shows 300,000 or so distinct CDR3 sequences, 10% to 15% of them singletons. The starting material was CD4+ T cells sorted from PBMCs, obtained 45 days after the yellow fever booster vaccination. The source of these receptors is a man younger than 40 who received the YFV17D yellow fever vaccine. The CDR3 runs from the conserved cysteine through the conserved F or W.

TRBJ2-7 | TRBV2 | CASSETRQGSRHEQYF
TRBJ2-2 | TRBV29-1 | CSVEVGASTGELFF
TRBJ2-1 | TRBV5-1 | CASSRETGYPSKGDNEQFF
TRBJ2-7 | TRBV5-1 | CASSFDWQGRYEQYF
TRBJ2-3 | TRBV6-1 | CASSEPGNTQYF
TRBJ2-5 | TRBV5-1 | CASSWGQYKETQYF
TRBJ2-3 | TRBV7-2 | CASSLAYRADTQYF
TRBJ2-3 | TRBV20-1 | CSAEREVGTDTQYF
TRBJ2-1 | TRBV6-2/TRBV6-3 | CASSWTGEQFF
TRBJ2-1 | TRBV12-3/TRBV12-4 | CASRRTSGSGEQFF
TRBJ1-6 | TRBV20-1 | CSARDLTFSSYKSPLHF
TRBJ2-1 | TRBV7-2 | CASSREGTSGIGRQFF
TRBJ2-1 | TRBV11-3 | CASSFGGPRDEQFF
TRBJ2-5 | TRBV29-1 | CSVSRDVETQYF
TRBJ1-4 | TRBV7-2 | CASSLTGTNEKLFF
TRBJ1-4 | TRBV5-1 | CASSSGVNEKLFF
TRBJ1-1 | TRBV10-3 | CAISPTGQGMSEAFF
TRBJ2-5 | TRBV29-1 | CSVEHGEETQYF
TRBJ2-7 | TRBV7-2 | CASSFIPRSNSYEQYF
TRBJ2-2 | TRBV7-7 | CASSLSASAGELFF
TRBJ2-5 | TRBV5-1 | CASSFSQPGVPPETQYF
TRBJ2-7 | TRBV18 | CASSPRASDHEQYF
TRBJ2-1 | TRBV9 | CASSAPTGSYNEQFF
TRBJ2-7 | TRBV20-1 | CSVTGQFYEQYF
TRBJ1-1 | TRBV15 | CATSRDGRGWNTEAFF
TRBJ2-7 | TRBV20-1 | CSAPGQGRQYF
TRBJ1-2 | TRBV28 | CASSLSGRINYGYTF
TRBJ2-5 | TRBV29-1 | CSVEEPPGGGTQYF
TRBJ2-1 | TRBV27 | CASSRSETGVPRNEQFF
TRBJ2-1 | TRBV12-3/TRBV12-4 | CASRLTSGNEQFF
TRBJ2-3 | TRBV7-9 | CASSLALAGEDTQYF
TRBJ2-1 | TRBV15 | CATSRGTSAPSGYNEQFF
TRBJ2-1 | TRBV28 | CASSFVTSGNNEQFF
TRBJ2-2 | TRBV7-9 | CASSPKQGLSTGELFF
TRBJ2-2 | TRBV7-2 | CASSKQGTGELFF
TRBJ2-1 | TRBV4-3 | CASSQEYNEQFF
TRBJ2-7 | TRBV18 | CASSPDRLAGEQYF
TRBJ2-7 | TRBV7-2 | CASSLTGGPLEWLF
TRBJ2-1 | TRBV7-3 | CASSLAPIDSSYNEQFF
TRBJ2-2 | TRBV6-6 | CASRLASAGELFF
TRBJ2-1 | TRBV11-2 | CASSSPTSGALYNEQFF
TRBJ1-5 | TRBV5-1 | CASSRGGGGNQPQHF
TRBJ2-1 | TRBV6-2/TRBV6-3 | CASSSPPDEQFF
TRBJ2-5 | TRBV20-1 | CSARDPRSGSETQYF
TRBJ2-7 | TRBV5-1 | CASSLAAQRSYEQYF
TRBJ2-7 | TRBV11-2 | CASSFRPGISGTRNEQYF
TRBJ1-5 | TRBV20-1 | CSARGTGTQPQHF
TRBJ2-3 | TRBV20-1 | CSASAGAGVTQYF
TRBJ1-1 | TRBV20-1 | CSARDFLRVTEAFF
TRBJ2-1 | TRBV13 | CASSSQREGDNEQFF
TRBJ1-5 | TRBV5-6 | CASSTANQPQHF
TRBJ2-7 | TRBV7-6 | CASSLFGGGRGSYEQYF
TRBJ2-7 | TRBV28 | CASSIGQGSYEQYF